This TCR beta chain derives from a study of blood T cell repertoires in COVID-19. Assay: immunoSEQ multiplex PCR; the TCRdb copy retains only in-frame clones and omits some. The table has about 230,000 clones, less than 90% seen once. The CDR3 loop spans 15 amino acids. The germline V gene encodes CDR1 SGHRS and CDR2 YFSETQ. With V trimmed by 6 bases and J by 2 bases, 8 bases remained unmatched. The specimen was peripheral blood. This clonotype was obtained from a woman in her 70s with active or convalescent COVID-19. The V and J genes are TRBV5-1 and TRBJ2-7, with 10 bases fitting TRBD2. DNA for the CDR3: TGCGCCAGCAAACGTATAGCGGGAGGCCCCTACGAGCAGTACTTC. Amino acids: CASKRIAGGPYEQYF.